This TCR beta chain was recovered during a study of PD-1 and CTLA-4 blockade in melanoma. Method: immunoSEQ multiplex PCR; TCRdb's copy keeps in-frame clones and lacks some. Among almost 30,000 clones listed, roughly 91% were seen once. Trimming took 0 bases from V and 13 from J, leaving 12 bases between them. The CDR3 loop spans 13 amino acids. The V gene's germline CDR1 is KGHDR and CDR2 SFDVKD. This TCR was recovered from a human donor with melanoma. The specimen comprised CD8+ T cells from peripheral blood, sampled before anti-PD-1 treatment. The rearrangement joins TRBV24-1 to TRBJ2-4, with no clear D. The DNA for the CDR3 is TGTGCCACCAGTGATTTGCAAGGGTCGCCCCAGTACTTC. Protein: CATSDLQGSPQYF.